The 26 T cell receptor beta chains in this list originate from one sample, sequenced in a study of monozygotic twins with inflammatory bowel disease. TCRdb reworked the 5' RACE reads into one entry per CDR3 protein, no DNA. The repertoire shows approximately 340,000 distinct CDR3 sequences; the top ten hold approximately 2%. What was sequenced was blood. All receptors come from a human donor with ulcerative colitis or Crohn's disease, or a healthy co-twin of an affected twin (not recorded which).

The J gene is TRBJ2-5, the V gene TRBV11-1; TCRdb selects TRBD2, and the lack of DNA leaves this call unchecked. This CDR3 has 18 amino acids. Per germline, CDR1 SGHAT and CDR2 FQDESV (reference sequence). The CDR3 spells CASSLDDEGVASQETQYF. The entire variable domain, with the rest obtained from reference TRBV11-1 and TRBJ2-5, is as follows: EAEVAQSPRYKITEKSQAVAFWCDPISGHATLYWYRQILGQGPELLVQFQDESVVDDSQLPKDRFSAERLKGVDSTLKIQPAELGDSAMYLCASSLDDEGVASQETQYFGPGTRLLVL.

The gene calls are TRBV29-1 and TRBJ1-1; the TCRdb D gene call, TRBD1, has no DNA to confirm it. Germline-derived CDR1 and CDR2 are SQVTM and ANQGSEA. The length of the CDR3 is 13 residues. CDR3: CSVETGMNTEAFF.

The CDR3 protein is CASREPGQDTEAFF. V usage is TRBV6-1 and J usage is TRBJ1-1; TCRdb gives TRBD1 as the D gene, but with no DNA this cannot be confirmed. Germline CDR1 is MNHNS and CDR2 is SASEGT. The CDR3 is made up of 14 amino acids.

This chain uses TRBV20-1 with TRBJ2-5; lacking DNA, the TRBD1 call made by TCRdb goes unchecked. CDR1 is DFQATT and CDR2 is SNEGSKA in the germline V gene (reference sequence). There are 15 residues in the CDR3. The CDR3 protein is CSARDWGGFGETQYF.

The rearrangement joins TRBV12-3 or TRBV12-4 to TRBJ2-1; TCRdb selects TRBD1, and the lack of DNA leaves this call unchecked. This CDR3 comprises 14 residues. The CDR3 reads CASSQNRVANEQFF.

The CDR3 sequence is CASSHQNRGRPTPETQYF. The J gene is TRBJ2-5, the V gene TRBV5-1; TCRdb indicates TRBD1, and absent DNA this call remains unverified. Germline lookup yields CDR1 SGHRS and CDR2 YFSETQ. This CDR3 contains 18 residues.

The chain joins TRBV6-2 or TRBV6-3 to TRBJ1-2; TCRdb's assignment of TRBD1 cannot be checked, as there is no DNA. CDR1 is MNHEY, CDR2 SVGEGT, per germline. The CDR3 is 13 residues long. CDR3 amino acids: CASSKGQGVVYTF.

This rearrangement joins TRBV15 to TRBJ2-2; TCRdb gives TRBD1 as the D gene, but with no DNA this cannot be confirmed. The CDR3 spans 16 residues. CDR1 is LNHNV and CDR2 is YYDKDF in the germline V gene (reference sequence). The CDR3 protein is CATSPGGTDLTGELFF.

The chain carries TRBV6-7 and TRBJ2-7; with no DNA, the TCRdb D assignment of TRBD1 cannot be verified. TRBV6-7 is an ORF, and what it does is uncertain. The CDR3 loop spans 14 amino acids. CDR3: CASVGQGAFYEQYF.

The V and J genes are TRBV18 and TRBJ1-2; TCRdb's assignment of TRBD1 cannot be checked, as there is no DNA. The CDR3 has 15 residues. Germline CDR1 is KGHSH and CDR2 is LQKENI. CDR3 residues: CASSPNRDRVNGYTF.

CDR3 residues: CASSHDGTSGSYEQYF. The chain combines TRBV5-1 with TRBJ2-7; TCRdb's D call of TRBD2 is untestable without DNA. Germline CDR1 and CDR2: SGHRS and YFSETQ. The CDR3 covers 16 residues.

The V call is TRBV10-3, the J call TRBJ2-7. The CDR3 extends over 12 amino acids. Per the germline V gene, CDR1 is ENHRY and CDR2 is SYGVKD. CDR3: CAIGPQDYEQYF.

The chain uses TRBV6-2 or TRBV6-3 and TRBJ1-1; absent DNA, TCRdb's TRBD1 call cannot be checked. CDR1 is MNHEY, CDR2 SVGEGT, per germline. The CDR3 consists of 17 residues. The CDR3 protein is CASSKGVTGLGNTEAFF.

The chain uses TRBV29-1 and TRBJ2-7; TCRdb returns TRBD1, unconfirmable since there is no DNA. CDR3 length equals 13 residues. Germline V gene sequence: CDR1 SQVTM, CDR2 ANQGSEA. The chain's CDR3 is CSVVGQGRYEQYF.

The chain recombines TRBV7-6 with TRBJ2-1; TCRdb calls TRBD2, which cannot be checked without DNA. Germline V gene lookup returns CDR1 SGHVS and CDR2 FNYEAQ. The CDR3 has 13 amino acids. CDR3 residues: CASSSSRGAEQFF. Full variable domain (remainder filled in from reference TRBV7-6 and TRBJ2-1): GAGVSQSPRYKVTKRGQDVALRCDPISGHVSLYWYRQALGQGPEFLTYFNYEAQQDKSGLPNDRFSAERPEGSISTLTIQRTEQRDSAMYRCASSSSRGAEQFFGPGTRLTVL.

The chain is built from TRBV6-5 and TRBJ1-5; TCRdb outputs TRBD1, but without DNA this stays unchecked. Germline CDR1 is MNHEY and CDR2 is SVGAGI. This CDR3 has 14 amino acids. This chain's CDR3 is CASSYSPGDQPQHF.

The gene calls are TRBV7-6 and TRBJ2-1; TCRdb's D call of TRBD1 is untestable without DNA. The CDR3 loop spans 15 amino acids. CDR1 and CDR2 from the germline V gene are SGHVS and FNYEAQ. The CDR3 sequence is CASSHPVGGYNEQFF.

The genes are TRBV7-2 and TRBJ2-7; the D gene TCRdb calls, TRBD2, cannot be checked with no DNA. CDR1 is SGHTA and CDR2 is FQGNSA in the germline V gene. The CDR3 extends over 15 amino acids. The CDR3: CASSSRLAGSHEQYF.

This chain connects TRBV20-1 to TRBJ2-1; with no DNA, the TCRdb D assignment of TRBD2 cannot be verified. The germline gives CDR1 DFQATT, CDR2 SNEGSKA (reference sequence). The CDR3 contains 17 residues. The CDR3 spells CSATRLAGLSSYNEQFF.

CDR3 sequence reads: CASAVYNEQFF. This sequence joins TRBV19 and TRBJ2-1. The germline V gene has CDR1 LNHDA and CDR2 SQIVND (reference sequence). The CDR3 has 11 residues.

The chain carries TRBV10-2 and TRBJ2-1. Per germline, CDR1 WSHSY and CDR2 SAAADI. The CDR3 has 13 amino acids. The CDR3 sequence: CASSESTSNEQFF.

The V gene is TRBV5-1, the J gene TRBJ2-3. Germline V CDR1 and CDR2: SGHRS, YFSETQ. This CDR3 contains 14 residues. The CDR3: CASSTKQSTDTQYF.

The chain employs TRBV5-1 and TRBJ2-7. CDR3 length: 15 residues. Germline V lookup: CDR1 SGHRS, CDR2 YFSETQ. CDR3 in amino acids: CASSFGAGRTYEQYF. Filled out from reference TRBV5-1 and TRBJ2-7, the complete variable domain reads KAGVTQTPRYLIKTRGQQVTLSCSPISGHRSVSWYQQTPGQGLQFLFEYFSETQRNKGNFPGRFSGRQFSNSRSEMNVSTLELGDSALYLCASSFGAGRTYEQYFGPGTRLTVT.

This sequence joins TRBV7-2 and TRBJ2-1. CDR1 is SGHTA and CDR2 is FQGNSA in the germline V gene. The CDR3 spans 13 residues. The CDR3 region is CASSLFGLGEQFF.

The rearrangement links TRBV6-2 or TRBV6-3 to TRBJ1-1; there is no DNA to check the TCRdb D call of TRBD1. CDR3 length: 15 amino acids. Germline CDR1 MNHEY, CDR2 SVGEGT. This CDR3 is CASSYLAGANTEAFF.

V and J are TRBV6-1 and TRBJ2-6; the D call of TRBD2 rests on TCRdb alone, since no DNA is present to check it. Germline loops: CDR1 MNHNS, CDR2 SASEGT. The CDR3 has 19 residues. The CDR3: CASSLLAGEVQAGANVLTF.